This T cell receptor (beta chain) was observed in a study of shared clonotypes between healthy human individuals. Background on the study: Researchers assigned three CD4 naive, three CD4 memory, two CD8 naive and one CD8 memory plate to each donor.

Only CD45RO-negative cells positively selected for CCR7 counted as naive CD8 cells, so terminally differentiated effector memory CD45RA+ cells were excluded. The CDR3 is made up of 14 amino acids. Per the germline V gene, CDR1 is ENHRY and CDR2 is SYGVKD. Unmatched junction bases numbered 6, after V lost 9 bases and J lost 4 bases. For every subset, genomic DNA was evenly distributed across several immunoSEQ plates. TCRdb's table, derived via immunoSEQ multiplex PCR, lists solely in-frame clones and lacks some. In the table there are 2 million to 2.5 million clones, more than 85% of which are singletons. This clone was seen a single time.

This sequence was found in a man aged 18-30 years in good health. Some clones in this sample may be carry-over from other donors' samples. The source material was naive CD8+ T cells from PBMCs. V usage is TRBV10-3 and J usage is TRBJ2-3; 11 bases match TRBD2. CDR3 DNA sequence: TGTGCCATAACACTAGCGGGAGAGCCAGATACGCAGTATTTT. This encodes CAITLAGEPDTQYF.